A single sample is the source of the 15 T cell receptor beta chains below, sequenced in a study of T cells in Graves' hyperthyroidism and ophthalmopathy. Authors of the study amplified TCR beta CDR3 regions from RNA transcripts. First-round RT-PCR of the TCR CDR3 relied on the HTBI primer set. TCRdb reprocessed the multiplex PCR reads with MiXCR, giving one entry per CDR3 protein. The sample has around 620,000 distinct CDR3 sequences, about 16% seen once; the top ten hold 3% to 4%. Material for sequencing was blood. These receptors all come from a woman younger than 45 with Graves' hyperthyroidism.

This clonotype appeared many times. This chain connects TRBV11-3 to TRBJ2-7, with D unclear. Deletions cut 0 bases from V and 2 bases from J, with 2 bases between. CDR3 size: 12 residues. CDR1 is SGHNT, CDR2 YENEEA, per germline. CDR3 sequence reads: CASSLETYEQYF. Here the CDR3 DNA reads TGTGCCAGCAGCTTAGAGACCTACGAGCAGTACTTC.

This chain connects TRBV3-1 to TRBJ2-1; 13 bases are a match to TRBD2. Germline loops: CDR1 LGHDT, CDR2 YNNKEL (reference sequence). The V segment lost 0 bases and the J segment 4 bases; nucleotides outside the gene matches: 9. The CDR3 is made up of 19 amino acids. For the CDR3, the DNA is TGTGCCAGCAGCCAAGATGGGACTAGCGGGGCTCTTTTATACAATGAGCAGTTCTTC. Translating gives CASSQDGTSGALLYNEQFF.

The table lists this clonotype with many counts. CDR3 sequence reads: CASSHRDTQYF. The CDR3 coding sequence is TGTGCCAGCAGCCACCGGGATACGCAGTATTTT. The genes are TRBV3-1 and TRBJ2-3, with D uncertain. Germline CDR1 and CDR2: LGHDT and YNNKEL (reference sequence). The V gene lost 3 bases and the J gene lost 6 bases, with 4 bases spanning the gap. There are 11 residues in the CDR3.

Of note for this clonotype: A much larger clone is a single base away; this may be a read error. The V gene is TRBV6-1, the J gene TRBJ1-1; weak D call: TRBD1 (5 bases). The CDR3 is 12 residues long. The germline V gene encodes CDR1 MNHNS and CDR2 SASEGT. Trimming cost V 8 bases and J 1 base, with 8 bases left between them. The CDR3 sequence: CASPDRNTEAFF. DNA of the CDR3: TGTGCCAGCCCCGACAGGAACACTGAAGCTTTCTTT.

The genes are TRBV27 and TRBJ1-2; no firm D call. Germline V gives CDR1 MNHEY, CDR2 SMNVEV (reference sequence). CDR3 size: 14 residues. Deletions cut 5 bases from V and 9 bases from J, with 19 bases between. CDR3 sequence (DNA): TGTGCCAGCAGTCGCCCGGAACTCCAGAGGAGCTACACCTTC. Its protein product is CASSRPELQRSYTF.

This clonotype was recorded many times. The chain links TRBV12-3 or TRBV12-4 to TRBJ1-1, with a weak D call TRBD1 (6 bases). The V end lost 1 base, the J end lost 1 base, and 13 bases lay between the germline ends. There are 16 residues in the CDR3. The CDR3 sequence: CASSLGGGSENTEAFF. As DNA, the CDR3 is TGTGCCAGCAGTTTAGGAGGGGGGAGCGAGAACACTGAAGCTTTCTTT.

This clonotype was counted ten times or more. The chain links TRBV9 to TRBJ2-1; D is perhaps TRBD2 (6 bases). The germline gives CDR1 SGDLS, CDR2 YYNGEE. This CDR3 has 15 residues. With 2 bases removed from V and 2 bases from J, the gap between germline ends came to 11 bases. This chain's CDR3 is CASSVGGGTYNEQFF. The CDR3 nucleotides are TGTGCCAGCAGCGTCGGGGGTGGGACCTACAATGAGCAGTTCTTC.

With regard to this clonotype: Given a much more abundant clone one base away, this may be a read error. The J gene is TRBJ1-3, the V gene TRBV7-9; maybe TRBD1 (5 bases). The ends were cut back, 5 bases at V and 6 bases at J, with 11 bases in the middle. CDR1 and CDR2 from the germline V gene are SEHNR and FQNEAQ (reference sequence). The CDR3 loop spans 13 amino acids. CDR3 DNA: TGTGCCAGCAGCCGACAGTCCGTAAACACCATATATTTT. Its protein product is CASSRQSVNTIYF.

This clonotype occurred many times. This chain joins TRBV7-9 and TRBJ2-1; no reliable D call. CDR1 SEHNR and CDR2 FQNEAQ come from the germline V gene (reference sequence). This CDR3 has 15 amino acids. The V end was cut by 0 bases, the J end by 5 bases, with 11 bases between. The CDR3 coding sequence is TGTGCCAGCAGCTTAGCAACGGGTTATAACAATGAGCAGTTCTTC. It is translated as CASSLATGYNNEQFF.

The table lists this clonotype with many counts. This rearrangement joins TRBV3-1 to TRBJ2-2; D is possibly TRBD1 (6 bases). Germline CDR1 and CDR2: LGHDT and YNNKEL (reference sequence). V gave up 0 bases and J gave up 6 bases, with 17 bases separating them. This CDR3 contains 17 residues. The DNA of the CDR3 is TGTGCCAGCAGCCAAGATCGACAGGACCGGTGGGCCGGGGAGCTGTTTTTT. Translating gives CASSQDRQDRWAGELFF.

The genes are TRBV27 and TRBJ2-6; D gene unclear. From germline, CDR1 is MNHEY and CDR2 SMNVEV (reference sequence). V was pared by 6 bases and J by 0 bases, with 9 bases between. The CDR3 sequence is 15 residues long. CDR3 bases: TGTGCCAGCAGCTCAGGAGCCTCTGGGGCCAACGTCCTGACTTTC. Amino acids: CASSSGASGANVLTF.

This clonotype was seen a handful of times. This sequence joins TRBV19 and TRBJ2-3; 9 nucleotides match TRBD1. Per the germline V gene, CDR1 is LNHDA and CDR2 is SQIVND (reference sequence). V shed 5 bases, J shed 5 bases, and the junction held 8 bases outside the gene matches. The CDR3 contains 15 residues. DNA for the CDR3: TGTGCCAGTAGTTCCGGGACAGGGATTCGAGATACGCAGTATTTT. Amino acid sequence: CASSSGTGIRDTQYF.

This clonotype showed up just a few times. The gene calls are TRBV20-1 and TRBJ1-4, with unresolved D. CDR1 and CDR2 (germline): DFQATT, SNEGSKA (reference sequence). This CDR3 comprises 13 residues. With 3 bases removed from V and 7 bases from J, the gap between germline ends came to 12 bases. CDR3 in DNA: TGCAGTGCTAGGCGGGGTACTGGTGAAAAACTGTTTTTT. It encodes CSARRGTGEKLFF.

There are many counts of this clonotype. This chain links TRBV7-2 with TRBJ2-7; TRBD1 or TRBD2 may be the D gene (5 bases each). The CDR3 contains 17 residues. Trimming pared 3 bases from V and 8 bases from J, leaving 26 bases between. Germline CDR1 reads SGHTA; CDR2 reads FQGNSA. The CDR3 loop reads CASSFPLEDDIRGQQYF. The CDR3 nucleotides read TGTGCCAGCAGCTTCCCTCTAGAAGATGACATTAGGGGACAGCAGTACTTC. The complete variable domain, with remaining parts taken from reference TRBV7-2 and TRBJ2-7, reads GAGVSQSPSNKVTEKGKDVELRCDPISGHTALYWYRQSLGQGLEFLIYFQGNSAPDKSGLPSDRFSAERTGGSVSTLTIQRTQQEDSAVYLCASSFPLEDDIRGQQYFGPGTRLTVT.

In this sample, this clonotype turned up many times. The V and J genes are TRBV7-8 and TRBJ1-2; unclear D gene. Trimming took off 2 bases at V and 2 bases at J, with 12 bases between the two ends. This CDR3 is 15 amino acids long. Germline CDR1 reads SGHVS; CDR2 reads FQNEAQ. The CDR3 sequence: CASSLRAVVNYGYTF. In DNA form, the CDR3 reads TGTGCCAGCAGCTTAAGGGCAGTAGTCAACTATGGCTACACCTTC.